This T cell receptor beta chain was sequenced for a study of Graves' ophthalmopathy and Graves' hyperthyroidism. Study at large: The stable label applied to hyperthyroidism with no ophthalmopathy within 18 months of follow-up. The study, taken as a whole, reports: Ophthalmopathy progression was predicted by the model at less than 71% sensitivity and less than 75% specificity.

The CDR3 has 14 residues. The V and J ends lost 6 bases and 2 bases respectively, with 16 bases between them. Germline V gene sequence: CDR1 DFQATT, CDR2 SNEGSKA (reference sequence). Patients newly diagnosed with hyperthyroidism, under 2 months' duration, were aged 18 to 65, the study reports. The diagnosis combined clinical symptoms, thyroxine, TRAb, thyroid ultrasound and orbital computed tomography scans. TCR beta CDR3 amplification used RNA transcripts. The library came from an HTBI-primed first-round RT-PCR and a second-round multiplex PCR. TCRdb reprocessed the multiplex PCR reads with MiXCR, giving one entry per CDR3 protein. Among 560,000 or so distinct CDR3 sequences listed, less than 45% were seen once. This clonotype was seen ten or more times. The target antigen is unknown.

This chain links TRBV20-1 with TRBJ2-5, with D perhaps matching TRBD1 (6 bases). Sequenced sample: peripheral blood or thyroid tissue (not recorded which). This clonotype was sampled from an adult man with Graves' hyperthyroidism. DNA of the CDR3: TGCAGTGCGCCTCCGGGACATCAACAAGAGACCCAGTACTTC. This encodes CSAPPGHQQETQYF.